This TCR beta chain was profiled in a study of blood T cell repertoires in COVID-19. Study overall: The United States, Italy and Spain were the sources of the acute and convalescent COVID-19 samples. From T cells, B-cell-depleted T cells, or PBMCs came the material, which was cDNA or gDNA.

Authors' data handling: Reference gene primer amplification in the assay estimated nucleated cell counts. The repertoire was sequenced with immunoSEQ multiplex PCR; TCRdb's copy has only in-frame clones and lacks some. V and J calls and clone size are those listed in that table; D and trimming were worked out from the DNA. The table lists approximately 300,000 clones, around nine tenths of them singletons, with approximately 7.5% in the top ten. The Seattle patients, enrolled during active infection, were followed longitudinally. The CDR3 extends over 12 amino acids. CDR1 is MGHRA and CDR2 is YSYEKL in the germline V gene. Trimming removed 4 bases from V and 8 bases from J, with 9 bases in between.

The source of this sequence is a young woman with COVID-19, enrolled during active disease. Input material: peripheral blood. This rearrangement joins TRBV4-1 to TRBJ2-1; D is uncertain. The CDR3 protein is CASSPPSDEQFF. DNA of the CDR3: TGCGCCAGCAGCCCACCGAGCGATGAGCAGTTCTTC.